This T cell receptor beta chain was captured by sequencing in a study of radiotherapy plus CTLA-4 blockade in lung cancer. TCRdb keeps only in-frame clones here, not all; method: immunoSEQ multiplex PCR. The repertoire consists of about 60,000 clones, with 72% occurring once and the leading ten covering around 8.8%. The CDR3 extends over 13 amino acids. Germline V gene sequence: CDR1 SGHDN, CDR2 FVKESK. There are a few counts of this clone. The rearrangement links TRBV14 to TRBJ2-5; 8 bases are shared with TRBD1. The DNA end favors TRBJ2-7, so the J call may be wrong. This specimen consisted of peripheral blood, obtained from a patient treated with radiotherapy plus ipilimumab. The TCR sequence derives from a human donor with non-small cell lung cancer whose response to radiotherapy plus ipilimumab could not be evaluated. The CDR3 DNA reads as TGTGCCAGCAGCCAAAGGCAGGGGGCCGAGCAGTACTTC. This sequence encodes CASSQRQGAEQYF.